Following are 7 T cell receptor beta chains from one sample sequenced in a study of blood T cells in healthy people across ages. Combining a sample-barcoded 5' primer with a J-beta primer mix, a second PCR ran for 7 to 11 cycles. TCRdb reprocessed the 5' RACE reads with MiXCR, giving one entry per CDR3 protein. The sample records around 1,700,000 distinct CDR3 sequences, 28% being singletons. Sequences were obtained from blood. Every receptor here comes from a woman aged 25 to 39 in good health.

The count of this clonotype is one. The gene calls are TRBV4-3 and TRBJ2-3; a possible D gene is TRBD2 (6 bases). The V end was cut by 8 bases, the J end by 7 bases, with 19 bases between. The germline V gene has CDR1 LGHNA and CDR2 YSLEER. This CDR3 comprises 14 residues. CDR3 sequence: CASAQQSEGNTQYF. The CDR3 region has the DNA TGCGCCAGCGCCCAGCAATCGGAGGGAAATACGCAGTATTTT.

This clonotype came up many times. V usage is TRBV20-1 and J usage is TRBJ1-2; no reliable D call. Germline V lookup: CDR1 DFQATT, CDR2 SNEGSKA (reference sequence). V lost 0 bases to trimming and J lost 3 bases, with 5 bases between them. This CDR3 is built from 12 residues. The CDR3, as DNA: TGCAGTGCTAGAGAGGGATACTATGGCTACACCTTC. Amino acid sequence: CSAREGYYGYTF.

This clonotype showed up many times. An end of the junction does not agree with germline; a read error may underlie this. The chain employs TRBV5-1 and TRBJ2-5, with D possibly matching TRBD1 (6 bases). Germline CDR1 SGHRS, CDR2 YFSETQ. The CDR3 totals 12 residues. CDR3 in DNA: TGTGCCAGCAGTTTTCAGGGGGAGACCCAGTACTTC. Translating it yields CASSFQGETQYF.

The rearrangement joins TRBV20-1 to TRBJ2-7; TRBD2 is a possible D gene (5 bases). The CDR3 length is 15 residues. The V gene's germline CDR1 is DFQATT and CDR2 SNEGSKA (reference sequence). The V end lost 0 bases, the J end lost 8 bases, and 20 bases lay between the germline ends. The CDR3 reads CSARDFSRSEEKQYF. CDR3 coding DNA: TGCAGTGCTAGAGATTTTTCCAGATCGGAGGAAAAGCAGTACTTC.

This clonotype appeared a few times. V is TRBV6-2 or TRBV6-3 and J is TRBJ2-6; the match to TRBD2 covers 7 bases. This CDR3 has 17 residues. The germline V gene encodes CDR1 MNHEY and CDR2 SVGEGT. Trimming took 10 bases from V and 0 from J; bases not matched to a gene: 12. The CDR3 coding sequence is TGTGCCACAGATCGAGCGGGGCCTGACTCTGGGGCCAACGTCCTGACTTTC. Its translation: CATDRAGPDSGANVLTF.

The J gene is TRBJ1-1, the V gene TRBV10-3, with a possible D match to TRBD1 (5 bases). The CDR3 consists of 14 residues. V dropped 2 bases and J dropped 3 bases, with 10 bases sitting between them. Germline loops: CDR1 ENHRY, CDR2 SYGVKD. The CDR3 is CAISERGEYTEAFF. DNA of the CDR3: TGTGCCATCAGTGAGAGGGGAGAGTACACTGAAGCTTTCTTT.

This clonotype was counted ten times or more. This chain links TRBV12-3 or TRBV12-4 with TRBJ1-2, with D perhaps matching TRBD1 (5 bases). The CDR3 loop spans 14 amino acids. The V end lost 3 bases, the J end lost 2 bases, and 10 bases lay between the germline ends. The CDR3 coding sequence is TGTGCCAGCAGTTTCGGCAGGGAGAACTATGGCTACACCTTC. Translation: CASSFGRENYGYTF.